This TCR beta chain was profiled in a study of glioma-infiltrating T cells. Background on the study: Low-grade gliomas were grade II; glioblastomas were grade IV at initial diagnosis. Dexamethasone exposure before glioma surgery was limited to six or fewer days. Study-level findings and limits: Shared blood CDR3 signature motifs marked patients with low tissue-blood divergence.

The V and J ends lost 0 bases and 4 bases, in that order; junction bases with no gene match: 5. In germline, CDR1 is LGHNA, CDR2 YNFKEQ. The CDR3 length is 17 residues. This clonotype showed up just a few times. Its specificity is unknown. Amplification of TCR alpha and beta CDR3 regions from RNA used iRepertoire nested multiplex PCR. MiXCR, applied by TCRdb to the multiplex PCR reads, yields one record per CDR3 protein. The sample consists of roughly 350,000 distinct CDR3 sequences, 41% of them appearing once. The TCR was taken from a human donor with low-grade glioma or glioblastoma, undergoing nonglioma brain surgery, or in good health (not recorded which). Sequencing input: glioma tissue, nonneoplastic brain tissue, or PBMCs (not recorded which). The V and J genes are TRBV4-2 and TRBJ2-1; 11 bases align to TRBD1. The CDR3 region has the DNA TGTGCCAGCAGCCAAGATTTTGGGACAGGGGGTTACAATGAGCAGTTCTTC. This gives the protein CASSQDFGTGGYNEQFF.